These 6 T cell receptor beta chains came from one sample sequenced in a study of blood T cell repertoires in COVID-19. Some clones are missing from TCRdb's copy, which holds only in-frame ones; the method was immunoSEQ multiplex PCR. The sample holds 100,000 to 110,000 clones, over 75% seen once. The source material was peripheral blood. The receptors come from a young man in a cohort sampled during active COVID-19.

This chain links TRBV4-1 with TRBJ2-3, with TRBD2 matching 7 bases. Germline CDR1 MGHRA, CDR2 YSYEKL. V shed 2 bases, J shed 2 bases, and the junction held 10 bases outside the gene matches. This CDR3 is 17 amino acids long. The CDR3 protein is CASSQRDYRENTDTQYF. For the CDR3, the DNA is TGCGCCAGCAGCCAACGGGACTATCGAGAAAACACAGATACGCAGTATTTT.

This sequence joins TRBV19 and TRBJ1-5, with TRBD1 matching 11 bases. The CDR3 runs to 15 residues. V lost 7 bases to trimming and J lost 6 bases; unmatched junction nucleotides: 8. Germline V gene lookup returns CDR1 LNHDA and CDR2 SQIVND (reference sequence). CDR3 protein: CASTLGQGAGQPQHF. CDR3 nucleotides: TGTGCCAGTACCCTTGGACAGGGGGCGGGTCAGCCCCAGCATTTT.

The chain couples TRBV19 to TRBJ1-6; D call uncertain. CDR3 length: 14 residues. Trimming stripped 10 bases from V and 2 bases from J, with 12 bases between. The V gene's germline CDR1 is LNHDA and CDR2 SQIVND (reference sequence). CDR3 in DNA: TGTGCCACCTCGGCAGGCCCCTATAATTCACCCCTCCACTTT. Residues: CATSAGPYNSPLHF.

The chain carries TRBV5-6 and TRBJ2-3, with D hard to call. The length of the CDR3 is 15 residues. V was clipped by 2 bases and J by 0 bases, with 10 bases between them. Germline V CDR1 and CDR2: SGHDT, YYEEEE. DNA for the CDR3: TGTGCCAGCAGCTTTTTTGGCAGAAGCACAGATACGCAGTATTTT. It specifies CASSFFGRSTDTQYF.

The V and J genes are TRBV9 and TRBJ2-1, with 7 bases lining up with TRBD2. Germline V lookup: CDR1 SGDLS, CDR2 YYNGEE. The CDR3 is made up of 13 amino acids. The ends lost 1 base at V and 12 bases at J; junction bases unmatched: 7. The CDR3 loop reads CASSVSWPSGQFF. The CDR3 nucleotides read TGTGCCAGCAGCGTATCGTGGCCTAGCGGGCAGTTCTTC.

CDR3 bases: TGTGCCAGCAGTGAACTTTCCGGCTCCTACGAGCAGTACTTC. Translation: CASSELSGSYEQYF. This chain joins TRBV6-1 and TRBJ2-7; D ambiguous. The CDR3 extends over 14 amino acids. CDR1 is MNHNS, CDR2 SASEGT, per germline. V lost 2 bases and J lost 0, with 8 bases in between.